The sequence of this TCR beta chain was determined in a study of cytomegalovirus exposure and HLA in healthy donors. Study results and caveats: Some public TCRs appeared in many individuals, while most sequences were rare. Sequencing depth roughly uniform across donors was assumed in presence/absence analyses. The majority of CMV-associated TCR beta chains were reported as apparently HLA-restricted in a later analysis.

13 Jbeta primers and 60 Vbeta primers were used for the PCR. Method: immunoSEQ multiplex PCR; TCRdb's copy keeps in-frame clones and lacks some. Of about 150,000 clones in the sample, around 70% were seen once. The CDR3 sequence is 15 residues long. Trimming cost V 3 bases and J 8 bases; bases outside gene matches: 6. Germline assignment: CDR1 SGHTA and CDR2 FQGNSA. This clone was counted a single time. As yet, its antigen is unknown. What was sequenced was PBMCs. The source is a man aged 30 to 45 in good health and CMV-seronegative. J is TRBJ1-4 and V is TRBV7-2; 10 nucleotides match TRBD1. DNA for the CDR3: TGTGCCAGCAGCTTGCGACAGGGGGCTTGGGAAAAACTGTTTTTT. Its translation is CASSLRQGAWEKLFF.